Listed below are T cell receptor beta chains from one sample, sequenced in a study of shared clonotypes between healthy human individuals. TCRdb keeps only in-frame clones here, not all; method: immunoSEQ multiplex PCR. The repertoire holds around 600,000 clones, with about 95% as singletons. The sequenced material came from naive CD8+ T cells sorted from blood. These receptors were obtained from a woman in her twenties or thirties in good health. Both conserved end residues are part of each CDR3. The D gene is left open where the match is weak. Size is omitted from some rows. Given values are once, few, many or a class for expanded clones.

v_gene	j_gene	abundance	d_gene	CDR3aa	CDR3nt
TRBV9	TRBJ2-7	NA	NA	CASSVGMGAYEQYF	TGTGCCAGCAGCGTAGGCATGGGCGCCTACGAGCAGTACTTC
TRBV9	TRBJ2-7	NA	TRBD1	CASSPLGDSRVGEQYF	TGTGCCAGCAGCCCGTTAGGGGACAGTAGGGTTGGGGAGCAGTACTTC
TRBV7-6	TRBJ2-1	NA	TRBD2	CASSSLAGGQAYNEQFF	TGTGCCAGCAGCTCCCTAGCGGGTGGGCAGGCCTACAATGAGCAGTTCTTC
TRBV27	TRBJ2-7	NA	NA	CASSLSQGSEQYF	TGTGCCAGCAGTTTATCTCAGGGCTCCGAGCAGTACTTC
TRBV28	TRBJ2-1	NA	TRBD2	CASSFITSGWFNEQFF	TGTGCCAGCAGTTTTATTACTAGCGGGTGGTTCAATGAGCAGTTCTTC
TRBV7-9	TRBJ2-7	NA	TRBD2	CASSFSGSGADEQYF	TGTGCCAGCAGCTTTAGCGGGAGTGGCGCAGACGAGCAGTACTTC
TRBV7-9	TRBJ2-7	NA	TRBD1	CASSGTGGEEQYF	TGTGCCAGCAGCGGGACAGGGGGTGAAGAGCAGTACTTC
TRBV9	TRBJ2-7	few	NA	CASSVGASAPYEQYF	TGTGCCAGCAGCGTAGGGGCTAGCGCTCCCTACGAGCAGTACTTC
TRBV6-6	TRBJ2-7	NA	NA	CASSYSPGRRTYEQYF	TGTGCCAGCAGTTACTCACCGGGAAGAAGGACCTACGAGCAGTACTTC
TRBV19	TRBJ1-5	NA	NA	CASSISGSNQPQHF	TGTGCCAGTAGTATTTCAGGGTCCAATCAGCCCCAGCATTTT
TRBV18	TRBJ1-5	NA	NA	CASSPLGLQPQHF	TGTGCCAGCTCACCATTGGGCCTGCAGCCCCAGCATTTT
TRBV9	TRBJ2-3	NA	TRBD2	CASSGGTSGRVGTDTQYF	TGTGCCAGCAGCGGAGGGACTAGCGGGAGGGTTGGGACAGATACGCAGTATTTT
TRBV18	TRBJ2-5	NA	TRBD2	CASSPARTSGETQYF	TGTGCCAGCTCACCAGCCCGGACTAGCGGAGAGACCCAGTACTTC
TRBV28	TRBJ2-1	NA	NA	CASSYHNEQFF	TGTGCCAGCAGCTACCACAATGAGCAGTTCTTC
TRBV4-1	TRBJ1-2	NA	TRBD1	CASSQGTARGYGYTF	TGCGCCAGCAGCCAGGGGACAGCCCGGGGCTATGGCTACACCTTC
TRBV6-6	TRBJ2-7	NA	NA	CASSSDRDYEQYF	TGTGCCAGCAGTTCGGACAGAGACTACGAGCAGTACTTC
TRBV27	TRBJ2-7	NA	NA	CASSPNQGTYYEQYF	TGTGCCAGCAGCCCTAACCAGGGCACCTACTACGAGCAGTACTTC